The TCR beta chain described here comes from a study of beta chain features in type 1 diabetes. This clone was counted between two and nine times. CDR3 length equals 16 residues. The V gene's germline CDR1 is MNHEY and CDR2 SVGAGI. The V segment lost 6 bases and the J segment 2 bases; nucleotides outside the gene matches: 7. Sequencing targeted expressed TCRB transcripts, as all isolated RNA had been reverse transcribed. Sequencing was performed with immunoSEQ multiplex PCR; in TCRdb, only in-frame clones are kept and a portion is missing. Of 250,000 or so clones listed, around 65% were seen once; the top ten hold approximately 0.05%.

The chain employs TRBV6-5 and TRBJ2-5; 12 bases are a match to TRBD2. This clonotype was sampled from a man under 40 in good health. What was sequenced was naive CD4+ T cells from blood. This chain's CDR3 is CASSYRGLAGQETQYF. CDR3 nucleotide sequence: TGTGCCAGCAGCTACAGAGGACTAGCGGGACAAGAGACCCAGTACTTC.